This TCR beta chain is drawn from a study of CD8+CD57+ T cells in acquired aplastic anemia. Whole-study context: The study obtained an average of 3.2 ug of DNA from sorted CD4+ and CD8+ cells.

Study-level points and caveats: Common to patients and controls were roughly 30 CD8+ CDR3 sequences.

For this clonotype: The antigen remains unidentified.

It was genomic DNA that served as the template for profiling TCR beta VDJ and CDR3. In TCRdb, the reads were re-called with MiXCR into one record per CDR3 protein. The top ten clones hold 6.5% to 10% of a sample with 250,000 to 300,000 distinct CDR3 sequences, 45% to 65% of them seen once. Germline trimming cut 10 bases from V and 3 bases from J; bases unmatched to any gene: 5. There are 12 residues in the CDR3. Looked up from germline, CDR1 is LNHDA and CDR2 is SQIVND (reference sequence). This sequence joins TRBV19 and TRBJ1-1; 7 bases line up with TRBD1. Sequencing used sorted CD4+, CD8+, or CD8+CD57+ T cells (not recorded which) from PBMCs. This TCR was recovered from a human donor with severe aplastic anemia or a healthy control (not recorded which). This chain's CDR3 is CATNQGDTEAFF. In DNA form, the CDR3 reads TGTGCCACCAATCAGGGGGACACTGAAGCTTTCTTT.